This T cell receptor (beta chain) was observed in a study of T cell repertoires in cytomegalovirus infection (dated by TCRdb to about 2019). Study-wide context: Recently identified HLA-C-restricted CMV epitopes, whose presentation resists viral immunomodulation, were targeted by peptide stimulations together with well-studied HLA-B-restricted epitopes. Donor HLA type was relevant to the analysis, as public TCR beta signatures indicated carriage of CMV infection together with the matching HLA type.

Sequenced using an Illumina HiSeq 1500. TCRdb handled the public reads itself, with Q25 trimming in fastp and clone calling in MiXCR, and kept productive beta chains. Each CDR3 protein appears once, grouped with its most common genes and DNA. A total of fewer than 900,000 distinct CDR3 sequences appear in this sample, almost 30% of them only once. The ten largest clones represent less than 15% of the sample. Notes on this clonotype: Its antigen remains unidentified. Here the CDR3 omits its conserved ending phenylalanine or tryptophan, so a read error is the likely source.

The germline ends are 16 bases apart after V is trimmed by 5 bases and J by 2 bases. Ends included, the CDR3 has 15 residues. Kept here is only the CDR3 DNA, which spans 45 bases and is read in frame from base 1. From a lookup of the germline V gene, CDR1 and CDR2 are SGHRS and YFSETQ. The sample's treatment or condition, from its label and the paper: in vitro stimulation with specific CMV peptide epitopes to enrich CMV-specific T cells. On the study overall, not on this receptor specifically: In both this cohort and an independent cohort of over 350 donors, the cumulative frequency of public TCR beta family members distinguished carriers of CMV infection plus the relevant HLA type. In the ex vivo response, HLA-C-restricted CMV-specific TCR beta clonotypes were dominant, and in two of eight donors the single most frequent clonotype came from this HLA-C-restricted group.

The sequencing here drew on cultured CD8+ T cells from PBMCs, taken from culture after CMV antigen stimulation. The sequence joins TRBV5-1 to TRBJ2-5; a weak D assignment points to TRBD2 (6 bases agree). This clonotype originated in a human donor in good health (CMV status not recorded). Some clones in this sample may be carry-over from other donors' samples. The encoded CDR3 is CASRILLREQETQYL. In nucleotides, the sequence is TGCGCCAGCAGAATCCTCCTACGGGAGCAAGAGACCCAGTACCTC.